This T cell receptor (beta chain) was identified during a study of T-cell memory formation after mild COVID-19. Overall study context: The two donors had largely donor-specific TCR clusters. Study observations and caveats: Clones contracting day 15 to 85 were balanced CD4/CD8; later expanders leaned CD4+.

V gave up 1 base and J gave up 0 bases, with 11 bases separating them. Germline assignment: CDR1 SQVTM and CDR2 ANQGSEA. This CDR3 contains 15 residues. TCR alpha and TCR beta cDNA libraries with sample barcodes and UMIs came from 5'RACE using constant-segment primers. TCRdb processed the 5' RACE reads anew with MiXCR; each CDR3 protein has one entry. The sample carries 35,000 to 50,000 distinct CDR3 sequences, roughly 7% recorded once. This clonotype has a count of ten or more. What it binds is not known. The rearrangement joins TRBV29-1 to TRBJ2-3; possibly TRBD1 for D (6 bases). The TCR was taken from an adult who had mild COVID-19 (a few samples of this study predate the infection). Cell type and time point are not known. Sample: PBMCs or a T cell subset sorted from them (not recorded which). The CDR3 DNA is TGCAGCGTTGAAGGGAGGACAGATAGCACAGATACGCAGTATTTT. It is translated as CSVEGRTDSTDTQYF.